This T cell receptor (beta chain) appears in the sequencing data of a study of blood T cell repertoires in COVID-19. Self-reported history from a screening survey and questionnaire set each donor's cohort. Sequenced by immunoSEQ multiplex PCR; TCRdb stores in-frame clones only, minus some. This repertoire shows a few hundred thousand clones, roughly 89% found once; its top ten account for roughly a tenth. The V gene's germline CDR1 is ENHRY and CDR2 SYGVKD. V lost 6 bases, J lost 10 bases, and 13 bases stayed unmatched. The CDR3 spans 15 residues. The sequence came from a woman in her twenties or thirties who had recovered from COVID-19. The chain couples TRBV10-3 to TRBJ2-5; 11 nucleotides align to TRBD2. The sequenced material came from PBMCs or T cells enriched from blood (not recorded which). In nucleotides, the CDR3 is TGTGCCATCAGAGAAACCTTAACTAGCGGGAGAGGCCAGTACTTC. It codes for CAIRETLTSGRGQYF.